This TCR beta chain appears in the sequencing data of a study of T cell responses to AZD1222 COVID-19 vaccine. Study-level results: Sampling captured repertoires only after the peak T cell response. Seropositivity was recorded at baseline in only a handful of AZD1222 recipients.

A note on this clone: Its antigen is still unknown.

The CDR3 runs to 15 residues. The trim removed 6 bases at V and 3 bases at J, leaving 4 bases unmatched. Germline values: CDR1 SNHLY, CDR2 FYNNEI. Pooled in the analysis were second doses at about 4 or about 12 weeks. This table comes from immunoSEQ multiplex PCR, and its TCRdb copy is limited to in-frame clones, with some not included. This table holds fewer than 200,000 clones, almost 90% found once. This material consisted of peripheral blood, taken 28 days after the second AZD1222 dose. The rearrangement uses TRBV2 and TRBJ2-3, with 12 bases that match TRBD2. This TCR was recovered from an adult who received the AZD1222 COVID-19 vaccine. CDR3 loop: CASRRTSGETDTQYF. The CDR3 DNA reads TGTGCCAGCAGACGGACTAGCGGGGAGACAGATACGCAGTATTTT.